Below, one T cell receptor (beta chain) is given with its context. Its matching antigen is unknown. The sample belongs to a study of T cells in Graves' hyperthyroidism and ophthalmopathy. Study-wide findings and caveats: Most thyroid clonotypes expanded above 0.001 appeared in blood too.

Amplified TCR beta CDR3 regions came from RNA transcripts. When the TCR CDR3 underwent first-round RT-PCR, the HTBI primer set was used. MiXCR, applied by TCRdb to the multiplex PCR reads, yields one record per CDR3 protein. Of some 560,000 distinct CDR3 sequences listed, approximately 15% are singletons. The CDR3 is made up of 18 amino acids. The junction had 7 bases not matched to a gene; V was cut back by 4 bases and J by 0 bases. Each diagnosis was grounded in clinical symptoms, serum thyroxine and TRAb, thyroid ultrasound, and orbital computed tomography. The clonotype was recovered from a woman between 40 and 50 years old with Graves' hyperthyroidism. Sample: blood. This chain connects TRBV5-7 to TRBJ2-1; 13 positions agree with TRBD2. TRBV5-7 is labeled an ORF, and its function is uncertain. The CDR3 coding sequence is TGTGCCAGCAGCCCGGGACTAGCGGGATCTCTCTCCTACAATGAGCAGTTCTTC. Protein product: CASSPGLAGSLSYNEQFF.